This T cell receptor beta chain originates from a study of blood T cell repertoires in COVID-19. Study-level information: T cells, B-cell-depleted T cells, or PBMCs supplied cDNA or gDNA.

Sequencing used immunoSEQ multiplex PCR; TCRdb keeps in-frame clones, though not all of them. The table records 310,000 or so clones, under 90% of them present only once. Individuals drawn from around 25 US areas were about 18 to 95 years old. V lost 4 bases to trimming and J lost 4 bases; unmatched junction nucleotides: 16. CDR1 and CDR2 from the germline V gene are SGHTS and YDEGEE. This CDR3 has 18 amino acids. The receptor's source is a woman aged 18-35 years who had recovered from COVID-19. The sequenced sample consisted of PBMCs or T cells enriched from blood (not recorded which). The genes are TRBV5-8 and TRBJ2-5, with TRBD2 identical over 10 bases. The CDR3 DNA reads as TGTGCCAGCAGCCCCGGGACTAGCGAGAGGGGTAATCTAGAGACCCAGTACTTC. As protein: CASSPGTSERGNLETQYF.